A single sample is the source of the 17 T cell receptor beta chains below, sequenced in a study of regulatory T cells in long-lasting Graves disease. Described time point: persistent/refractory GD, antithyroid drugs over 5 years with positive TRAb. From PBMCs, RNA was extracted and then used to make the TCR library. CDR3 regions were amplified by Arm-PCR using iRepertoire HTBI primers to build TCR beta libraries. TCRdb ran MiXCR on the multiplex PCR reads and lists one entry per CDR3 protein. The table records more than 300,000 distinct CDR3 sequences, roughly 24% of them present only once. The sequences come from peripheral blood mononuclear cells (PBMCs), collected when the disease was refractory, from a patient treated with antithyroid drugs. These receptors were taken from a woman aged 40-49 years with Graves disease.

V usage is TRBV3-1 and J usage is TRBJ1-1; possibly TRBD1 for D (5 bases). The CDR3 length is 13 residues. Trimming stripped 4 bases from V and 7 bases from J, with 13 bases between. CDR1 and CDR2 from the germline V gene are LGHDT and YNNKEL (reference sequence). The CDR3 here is CASSPPRGGEAFF. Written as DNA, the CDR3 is TGTGCCAGCAGCCCGCCGAGGGGAGGTGAAGCTTTCTTT.

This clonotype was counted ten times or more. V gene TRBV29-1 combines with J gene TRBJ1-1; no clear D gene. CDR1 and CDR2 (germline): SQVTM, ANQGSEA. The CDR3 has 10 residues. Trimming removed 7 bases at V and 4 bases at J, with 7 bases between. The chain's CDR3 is CSGRATEAFF. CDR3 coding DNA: TGCAGCGGTAGAGCCACTGAAGCTTTCTTT.

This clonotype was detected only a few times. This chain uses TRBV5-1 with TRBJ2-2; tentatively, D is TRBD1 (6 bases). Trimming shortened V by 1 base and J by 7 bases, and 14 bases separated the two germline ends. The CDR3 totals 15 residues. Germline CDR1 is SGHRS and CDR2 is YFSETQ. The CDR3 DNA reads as TGCGCCAGCAGCTTGTCAACAGGGAGCGGCGGGGAGCTGTTTTTT. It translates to CASSLSTGSGGELFF.

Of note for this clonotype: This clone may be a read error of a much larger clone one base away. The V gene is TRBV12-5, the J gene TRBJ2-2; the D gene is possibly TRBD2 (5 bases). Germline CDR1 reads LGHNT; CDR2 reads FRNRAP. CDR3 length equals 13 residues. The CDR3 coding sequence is TGTGCTAGTGGTTCGCCTCCTACCGGGGAGCTGCTTTTT. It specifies CASGSPPTGELLF.

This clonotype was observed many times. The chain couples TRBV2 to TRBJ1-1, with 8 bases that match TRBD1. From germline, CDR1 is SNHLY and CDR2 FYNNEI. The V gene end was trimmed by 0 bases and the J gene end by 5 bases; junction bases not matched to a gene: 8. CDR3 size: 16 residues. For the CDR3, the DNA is TGTGCCAGCAGTGAAGCAAAGACAGGGGTATGGACTGAAGCTTTCTTT. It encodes CASSEAKTGVWTEAFF.

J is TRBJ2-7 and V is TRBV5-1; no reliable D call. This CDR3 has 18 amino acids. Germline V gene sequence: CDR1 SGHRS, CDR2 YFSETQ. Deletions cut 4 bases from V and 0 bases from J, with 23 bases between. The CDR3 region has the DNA TGCGCCAGCAGCCCGGATCGGATCGGTTCCCCGGGCTCCTACGAGCAGTACTTC. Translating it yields CASSPDRIGSPGSYEQYF. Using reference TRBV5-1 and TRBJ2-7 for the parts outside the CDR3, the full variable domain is KAGVTQTPRYLIKTRGQQVTLSCSPISGHRSVSWYQQTPGQGLQFLFEYFSETQRNKGNFPGRFSGRQFSNSRSEMNVSTLELGDSALYLCASSPDRIGSPGSYEQYFGPGTRLTVT.

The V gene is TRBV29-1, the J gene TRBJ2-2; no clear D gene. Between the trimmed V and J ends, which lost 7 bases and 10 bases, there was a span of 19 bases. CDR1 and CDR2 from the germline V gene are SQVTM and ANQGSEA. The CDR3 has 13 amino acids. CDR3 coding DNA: TGCAGCGCTGAGACGGAGATGCCGGCGGAGCTGTTTTTT. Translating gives CSAETEMPAELFF.

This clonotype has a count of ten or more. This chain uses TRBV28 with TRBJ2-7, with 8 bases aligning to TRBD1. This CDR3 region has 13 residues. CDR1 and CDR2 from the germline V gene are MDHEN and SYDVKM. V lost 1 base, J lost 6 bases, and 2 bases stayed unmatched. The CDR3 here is CASSLSGTGEQYF. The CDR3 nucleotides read TGTGCCAGCAGTTTATCCGGGACAGGCGAGCAGTACTTC.

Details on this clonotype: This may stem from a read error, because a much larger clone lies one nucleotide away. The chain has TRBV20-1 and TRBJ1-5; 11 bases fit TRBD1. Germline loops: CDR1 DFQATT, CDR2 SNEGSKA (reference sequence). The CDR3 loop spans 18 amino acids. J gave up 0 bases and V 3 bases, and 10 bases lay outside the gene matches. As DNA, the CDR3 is TGCAGTGCTAGCGAGTCATGGGACAGGGGGGTTAGCAATCAGCCCCAGCATTTT. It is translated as CSASESWDRGVSNQPQHF.

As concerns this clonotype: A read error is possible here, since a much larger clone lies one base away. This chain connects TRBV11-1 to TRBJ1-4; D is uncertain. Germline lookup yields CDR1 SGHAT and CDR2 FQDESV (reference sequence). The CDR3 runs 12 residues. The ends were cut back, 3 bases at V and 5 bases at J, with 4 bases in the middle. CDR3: CASSFNNEKLFF. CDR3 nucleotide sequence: TGTGCCAGCAGCTTCAACAATGAAAAACTGTTTTTT.

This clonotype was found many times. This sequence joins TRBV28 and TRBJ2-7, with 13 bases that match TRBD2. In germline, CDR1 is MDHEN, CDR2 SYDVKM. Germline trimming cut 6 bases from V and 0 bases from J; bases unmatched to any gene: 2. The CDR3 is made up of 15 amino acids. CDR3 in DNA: TGTGCCAGCAGACTAGCGGGAGGGGACTCCTACGAGCAGTACTTC. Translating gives CASRLAGGDSYEQYF.

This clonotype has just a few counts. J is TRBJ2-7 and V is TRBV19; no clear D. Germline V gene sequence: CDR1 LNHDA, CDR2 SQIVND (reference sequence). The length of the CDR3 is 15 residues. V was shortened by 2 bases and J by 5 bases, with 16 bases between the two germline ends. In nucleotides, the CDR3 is TGTGCCAGTAGTATATTATTGGGCAGCGTCCACGAGCAGTACTTC. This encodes CASSILLGSVHEQYF.

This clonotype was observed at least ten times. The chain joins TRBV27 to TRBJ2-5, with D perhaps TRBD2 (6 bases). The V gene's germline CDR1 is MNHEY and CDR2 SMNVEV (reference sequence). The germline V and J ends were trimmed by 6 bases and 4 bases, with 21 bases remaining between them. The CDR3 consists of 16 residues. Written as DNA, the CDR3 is TGTGCCAGCAGGACACCGCGGGGACCCCGGGGAGAGACCCAGTACTTC. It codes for CASRTPRGPRGETQYF.

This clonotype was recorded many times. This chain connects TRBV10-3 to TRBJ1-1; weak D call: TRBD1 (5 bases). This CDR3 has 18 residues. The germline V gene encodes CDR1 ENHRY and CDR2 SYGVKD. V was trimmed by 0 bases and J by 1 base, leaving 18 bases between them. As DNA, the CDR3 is TGTGCCATCAGTGAGTCGAGCCGGGGGGTGAGGGGGAACACTGAAGCTTTCTTT. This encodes CAISESSRGVRGNTEAFF.

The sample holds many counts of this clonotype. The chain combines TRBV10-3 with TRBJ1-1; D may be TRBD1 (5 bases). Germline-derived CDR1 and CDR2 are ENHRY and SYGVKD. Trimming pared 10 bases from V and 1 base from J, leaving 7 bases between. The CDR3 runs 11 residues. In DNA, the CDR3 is TGTGCCACGCAGGGGAACACTGAAGCTTTCTTT. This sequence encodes CATQGNTEAFF.

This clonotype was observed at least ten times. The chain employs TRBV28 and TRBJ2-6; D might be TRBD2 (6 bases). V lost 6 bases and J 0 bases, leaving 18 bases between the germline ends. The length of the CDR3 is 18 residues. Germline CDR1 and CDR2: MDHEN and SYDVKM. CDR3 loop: CASRPTGTFNSGANVLTF. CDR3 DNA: TGTGCCAGCAGACCGACCGGGACTTTCAACTCTGGGGCCAACGTCCTGACTTTC.

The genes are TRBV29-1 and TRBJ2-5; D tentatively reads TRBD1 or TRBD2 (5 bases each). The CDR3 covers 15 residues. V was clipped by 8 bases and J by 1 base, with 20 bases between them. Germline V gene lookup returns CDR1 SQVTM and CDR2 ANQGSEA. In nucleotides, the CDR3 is TGCAGCATCGCCCGCGATGGGGGTTTCCAAGAGACCCAGTACTTC. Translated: CSIARDGGFQETQYF. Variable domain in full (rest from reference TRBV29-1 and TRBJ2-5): SAVISQKPSRDICQRGTSLTIQCQVDSQVTMMFWYRQQPGQSLTLIATANQGSEATYESGFVIDKFPISRPNLTFSTLTVSNMSPEDSSIYLCSIARDGGFQETQYFGPGTRLLVL.